One sample yielded the 29 T cell receptor beta chains listed below, sequenced in a study of T cells after yellow fever vaccination. TCRdb ran MiXCR on the 5' RACE reads and lists one entry per CDR3 protein. The table includes fewer than 150,000 distinct CDR3 sequences, more than 5.5% detected once. The sequencing here drew on CD4+ T cells sorted from PBMCs, taken approximately 47 days after the first yellow fever vaccination. The receptors originated from a man between 18 and 29 years old who received the YFV17D yellow fever vaccine.

This clonotype showed up many times. The chain joins TRBV7-2 to TRBJ1-5; TRBD1 matches 7 bases. Germline V gene lookup returns CDR1 SGHTA and CDR2 FQGNSA. The CDR3 runs 15 residues. J gave up 5 bases and V 4 bases, and 8 bases lay outside the gene matches. Here the CDR3 DNA reads TGTGCCAGCAGCTCGGCGGGACAGACGTATCAGCCCCAGCATTTT. This codes for CASSSAGQTYQPQHF. The full variable domain, rest sourced from reference TRBV7-2 and TRBJ1-5, is GAGVSQSPSNKVTEKGKDVELRCDPISGHTALYWYRQSLGQGLEFLIYFQGNSAPDKSGLPSDRFSAERTGGSVSTLTIQRTQQEDSAVYLCASSSAGQTYQPQHFGDGTRLSIL.

Concerning this clonotype: This sequence may be a read error, since a much larger clone differs from it by one base. This chain connects TRBV7-9 to TRBJ2-2; tentatively, D is TRBD1 or TRBD2 (5 bases each). The CDR3 extends over 17 amino acids. V was cut by 1 base and J by 0 bases, with 12 bases left in between. The germline V gene encodes CDR1 SEHNR and CDR2 FQNEAQ (reference sequence). The chain's CDR3 is CASSLGWDLANTGELFF. The CDR3 nucleotides read TGTGCCAGCAGCTTAGGATGGGACCTTGCGAACACCGGGGAGCTGTTTTTT.

This clonotype was observed at least ten times. The rearrangement uses TRBV3-1 and TRBJ2-1; no reliable D call. Trimming pared 1 base from V and 5 bases from J, leaving 12 bases between. The CDR3 loop spans 15 amino acids. Looked up from germline, CDR1 is LGHDT and CDR2 is YNNKEL (reference sequence). CDR3 in DNA: TGTGCCAGCAGCCAAGCGGGCAGACCTAACAATGAGCAGTTCTTC. It yields the protein CASSQAGRPNNEQFF.

This clonotype was seen ten or more times. The J gene is TRBJ2-1, the V gene TRBV5-8, with D maybe TRBD1 (7 bases). V lost 0 bases and J 4 bases, leaving 11 bases between the germline ends. Germline V lookup: CDR1 SGHTS, CDR2 YDEGEE. The CDR3 is 15 residues long. CDR3 in DNA: TGTGCCAGCAGCTTGGGGGCAGGGGGGTACAATGAGCAGTTCTTC. Protein: CASSLGAGGYNEQFF.

This clonotype was observed at least ten times. V gene TRBV9 combines with J gene TRBJ2-5; 7 nucleotides match TRBD1. Germline values: CDR1 SGDLS, CDR2 YYNGEE. The V segment lost 0 bases and the J segment 1 base; nucleotides outside the gene matches: 0. CDR3 size: 14 residues. The chain's CDR3 is CASSVEGAQETQYF. Written as DNA, the CDR3 is TGTGCCAGCAGCGTAGAGGGGGCCCAAGAGACCCAGTACTTC.

This clonotype has a handful of counts. The rearrangement uses TRBV20-1 and TRBJ1-3; no reliable D call. Per germline, CDR1 DFQATT and CDR2 SNEGSKA (reference sequence). V was cut by 3 bases and J by 4 bases, with 4 bases left in between. CDR3 length equals 11 residues. The CDR3 bases are TGCAGTGCTAGCGGAGGAAACACCATATATTTT. Its translation is CSASGGNTIYF.

This clonotype was counted only a few times. V and J are TRBV3-1 and TRBJ2-3, with a tentative D call TRBD2 (6 bases). The V and J ends lost 0 bases and 5 bases respectively, with 27 bases between them. The CDR3 is made up of 20 amino acids. Germline loops: CDR1 LGHDT, CDR2 YNNKEL (reference sequence). The CDR3 sequence: CASSQDLRISPGRGRDTQYF. DNA of the CDR3: TGTGCCAGCAGCCAAGATCTCCGAATCTCTCCGGGGCGGGGCAGAGATACGCAGTATTTT.

This clonotype has at least ten counts. The CDR3 reads CASSYSQGSYEQYF. The CDR3 region has the DNA TGTGCCAGCAGTTACTCGCAGGGCTCCTACGAGCAGTACTTC. The chain joins TRBV6-5 to TRBJ2-7; tentative D call: TRBD1 (5 bases). CDR1 MNHEY and CDR2 SVGAGI come from the germline V gene. Trimming pared 0 bases from V and 0 bases from J, leaving 6 bases between. CDR3 length equals 14 residues.

This clonotype was picked up many times. The chain recombines TRBV5-1 with TRBJ2-1; a weak D match, TRBD2 (5 bases). This CDR3 spans 14 amino acids. Trimming took 2 bases from V and 1 from J, leaving 7 bases between them. Germline V gives CDR1 SGHRS, CDR2 YFSETQ. For the CDR3, the DNA is TGCGCCAGCAGCTTCAGCGGATCCTACAATGAGCAGTTCTTC. Translation gives CASSFSGSYNEQFF.

This clonotype was recorded at least ten times. This sequence joins TRBV7-3 and TRBJ2-5, with D perhaps TRBD1 or TRBD2 (7 bases each). The V and J ends lost 5 bases and 5 bases respectively, with 12 bases between them. The V gene's germline CDR1 is SGHTA and CDR2 FQGTGA. The CDR3 has 13 amino acids. The CDR3 DNA reads as TGTGCCAGCAGCACTCAGGGGGGGGAGACCCAGTACTTC. Translated: CASSTQGGETQYF.

The chain employs TRBV5-1 and TRBJ2-2, with D perhaps matching TRBD1 (5 bases). Germline-derived CDR1 and CDR2 are SGHRS and YFSETQ. Trimming removed 7 bases at V and 1 base at J, with 8 bases between. This CDR3 is built from 13 residues. As DNA, the CDR3 is TGCGCCAGCCGGCAGGGGAACACCGGGGAGCTGTTTTTT. This gives the protein CASRQGNTGELFF.

This clonotype was observed at least ten times. This sequence joins TRBV7-3 and TRBJ1-3; TRBD1 matches at 8 bases. CDR3 length equals 14 residues. J lost 8 bases, V lost 3 bases, and 6 bases had no gene match. In germline, CDR1 is SGHTA, CDR2 FQGTGA. The CDR3 loop reads CASSFLTQGDTIYF. CDR3 nucleotides: TGTGCCAGCAGCTTTTTGACACAGGGGGACACCATATATTTT.

At least ten counts were recorded for this clonotype. V is TRBV6-4 and J is TRBJ1-1, with a tentative D call TRBD1 (6 bases). Per germline, CDR1 MRHNA and CDR2 SNTAGT. Trimming took 3 bases from V and 4 from J, leaving 9 bases between them. CDR3 length: 13 amino acids. For the CDR3, the DNA is TGTGCCAGCAGTGAACAGGGAGGCACTGAAGCTTTCTTT. Amino acid sequence: CASSEQGGTEAFF.

This clonotype came up many times. The chain employs TRBV7-2 and TRBJ2-7, with 9 bases aligning to TRBD1. This CDR3 contains 13 residues. Germline assignment: CDR1 SGHTA and CDR2 FQGNSA. J gave up 6 bases and V 1 base, and 1 base lay outside the gene matches. The CDR3 nucleotides read TGTGCCAGCAGCTTAGACAGGGGGCCCGAGCAGTACTTC. This sequence encodes CASSLDRGPEQYF.

This clonotype showed up many times. Written as DNA, the CDR3 is TGTGCCAGCAGCTTAACCCCTGCGACAGGCCCAGATACGCAGTATTTT. Translating gives CASSLTPATGPDTQYF. This sequence joins TRBV7-6 and TRBJ2-3; D is possibly TRBD1 (6 bases). V lost 2 bases and J 4 bases, leaving 16 bases between the germline ends. The CDR3 runs to 16 residues. Germline V gives CDR1 SGHVS, CDR2 FNYEAQ.

This clonotype was counted ten times or more. The rearrangement links TRBV6-5 to TRBJ1-4; D remains unclear. Per the germline V gene, CDR1 is MNHEY and CDR2 is SVGAGI. There are 15 residues in the CDR3. The ends were cut back, 0 bases at V and 7 bases at J, with 12 bases in the middle. This CDR3 reads CASSYSGLRTEKLFF. Written as DNA, the CDR3 is TGTGCCAGCAGTTACTCCGGGCTTCGGACTGAAAAACTGTTTTTT.

This clonotype was picked up many times. The missing conserved phenylalanine or tryptophan at the end of this CDR3 makes a read error likely. The limits of the CDR3 on the DNA are not certain, so only TCRdb's listed CDR3 is given. Here the CDR3 reads CASSFSGQLSTLRL. This chain links TRBV7-2 with TRBJ2-7; TRBD1 was called by the table and not checked on the DNA. Germline CDR1 reads SGHTA; CDR2 reads FQGNSA. The CDR3 length is 14 residues, termini included.

This clonotype was observed at least ten times. The chain carries TRBV7-9 and TRBJ2-5, with 8 positions matching TRBD1. This CDR3 contains 19 residues. CDR1 and CDR2 (germline): SEHNR, FQNEAQ (reference sequence). V shed 6 bases and J 5 bases; nucleotides not matched to a gene: 23. The CDR3 is CASSPAEVLRTGRTETQYF. The CDR3 nucleotides are TGTGCCAGCAGTCCAGCCGAAGTACTTCGGACAGGGCGGACGGAGACCCAGTACTTC.

The table lists this clonotype with many counts. CDR3 in amino acids: CASTRAGSTDTQYF. The CDR3 bases are TGTGCCAGCACCCGGGCGGGGAGCACAGATACGCAGTATTTT. The V gene is TRBV9, the J gene TRBJ2-3; D perhaps matches TRBD2 (6 bases). The CDR3 spans 14 residues. The germline V gene encodes CDR1 SGDLS and CDR2 YYNGEE. V lost 6 bases to trimming and J lost 0 bases, with 11 bases between them. The whole variable domain, filled in from reference TRBV9 and TRBJ2-3, reads DSGVTQTPKHLITATGQRVTLRCSPRSGDLSVYWYQQSLDQGLQFLIQYYNGEERAKGNILERFSAQQFPDLHSELNLSSLELGDSALYFCASTRAGSTDTQYFGPGTRLTVL.

A word on this clonotype: A much larger clone lies one base from this, so it may be a read error. The genes are TRBV12-3 or TRBV12-4 and TRBJ1-5, with D maybe TRBD1 (5 bases). The CDR3 is 14 residues long. For the CDR3, the DNA is TGTGCCAGAAGTTTGGGGGTAGAGTTTTGGCCCCAGCATTTT. Protein sequence: CARSLGVEFWPQHF.

This clonotype was counted a few times. The chain is built from TRBV20-1 and TRBJ2-3; TRBD2 matches at 10 bases. After removal of 3 bases from V and 3 bases from J, the junction contained 12 bases not matched to a gene. The germline V gene encodes CDR1 DFQATT and CDR2 SNEGSKA (reference sequence). This CDR3 contains 17 residues. The CDR3 bases are TGCAGTGCTAGTGGACTCCTAGCGGGGGATCGAACAGATACGCAGTATTTT. Translating it yields CSASGLLAGDRTDTQYF.

V gene TRBV12-3 or TRBV12-4 combines with J gene TRBJ1-5; D remains ambiguous. With 6 bases removed from V and 6 bases from J, the gap between germline ends came to 15 bases. This CDR3 region has 14 residues. The CDR3 protein is CASSSLLGAQPQHF. The CDR3 DNA follows: TGTGCCAGCAGCTCCCTCTTGGGTGCTCAGCCCCAGCATTTT.

This clonotype was seen repeatedly, ten times or more. The chain joins TRBV20-1 to TRBJ2-7; TRBD2 matches 10 bases. The germline gives CDR1 DFQATT, CDR2 SNEGSKA (reference sequence). This CDR3 is built from 13 residues. Germline trimming cut 8 bases from V and 7 bases from J; bases unmatched to any gene: 11. For the CDR3, the DNA is TGCAGTTCCTCTAGCGGGGGCCCGTGGGAGCAGTACTTC. Its protein is CSSSSGGPWEQYF.

This clonotype was observed many times. The genes are TRBV7-2 and TRBJ2-1; D ambiguous. Trimming cost V 2 bases and J 7 bases, with 6 bases left between them. The V gene's germline CDR1 is SGHTA and CDR2 FQGNSA. This CDR3 has 12 amino acids. The CDR3 spells CASSLTWNEQFF. As DNA, the CDR3 is TGTGCCAGCAGCTTAACGTGGAATGAGCAGTTCTTC.

Of note for this clonotype: A much larger clone is a single base away; this may be a read error. The chain uses TRBV12-3 or TRBV12-4 and TRBJ2-7; 8 nucleotides match TRBD2. Trimming removed 5 bases from V and 6 bases from J; junction bases left unmatched: 6. The CDR3 covers 13 residues. The CDR3 coding sequence is TGTGCCAGCAGTGACGGGAGGGGAATCGAGCAGTACTTC. Its translation is CASSDGRGIEQYF.

This clonotype came up many times. V and J are TRBV20-1 and TRBJ2-7, with a weak D call TRBD1 (5 bases). With 5 bases removed from V and 3 bases from J, the gap between germline ends came to 8 bases. CDR1 is DFQATT and CDR2 is SNEGSKA in the germline V gene (reference sequence). This CDR3 spans 11 amino acids. The CDR3 spells CSAGAHYEQYV. The CDR3 DNA sequence: TGCAGTGCTGGGGCGCACTACGAGCAGTACGTC.

This clonotype was picked up many times. The chain is built from TRBV7-3 and TRBJ1-4, with a tentative D call TRBD1 (5 bases). The CDR3 contains 17 residues. From germline, CDR1 is SGHTA and CDR2 FQGTGA. With 0 bases removed from V and 4 bases from J, the gap between germline ends came to 15 bases. CDR3 sequence reads: CASSLTYLGQGNEKLFF. The CDR3 DNA reads as TGTGCCAGCAGCTTAACGTATCTCGGGCAGGGTAATGAAAAACTGTTTTTT.

This clonotype has a count of ten or more. The rearrangement links TRBV4-2 to TRBJ2-1, with TRBD1 identical over 11 bases. The V segment lost 4 bases and the J segment 6 bases; nucleotides outside the gene matches: 5. Germline loops: CDR1 LGHNA, CDR2 YNFKEQ. The CDR3 totals 15 residues. CDR3 in DNA: TGTGCCAGCAGCCCGGGACAGGGGGTAGTCAATGAGCAGTTCTTC. It translates to CASSPGQGVVNEQFF.

This clonotype has a count of ten or more. The V gene is TRBV4-3, the J gene TRBJ1-6; TRBD1 matches at 7 bases. CDR1 LGHNA and CDR2 YSLEER come from the germline V gene. V lost 2 bases, J lost 0 bases, and 10 bases stayed unmatched. This CDR3 is 19 amino acids long. CDR3 region: CASSQTGGTGVSYNSPLHF. CDR3 bases: TGCGCCAGCAGCCAAACCGGGGGAACAGGGGTCTCCTATAATTCACCCCTCCACTTT.